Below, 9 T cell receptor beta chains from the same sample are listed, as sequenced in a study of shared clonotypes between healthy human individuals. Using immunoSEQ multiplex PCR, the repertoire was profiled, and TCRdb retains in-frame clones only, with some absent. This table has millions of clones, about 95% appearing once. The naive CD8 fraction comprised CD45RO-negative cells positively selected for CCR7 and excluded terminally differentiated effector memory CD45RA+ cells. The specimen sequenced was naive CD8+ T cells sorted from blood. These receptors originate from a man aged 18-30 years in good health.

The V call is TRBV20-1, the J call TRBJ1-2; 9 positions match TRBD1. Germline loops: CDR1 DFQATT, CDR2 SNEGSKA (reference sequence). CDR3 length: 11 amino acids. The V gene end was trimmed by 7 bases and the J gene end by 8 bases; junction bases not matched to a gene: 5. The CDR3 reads CSGTGGEGYTF. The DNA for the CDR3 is TGCAGTGGTACAGGGGGCGAAGGCTACACCTTC.

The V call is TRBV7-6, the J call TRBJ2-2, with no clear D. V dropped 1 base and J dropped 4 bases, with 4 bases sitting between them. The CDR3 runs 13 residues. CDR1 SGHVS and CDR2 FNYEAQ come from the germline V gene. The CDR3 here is CASSLDFTGELFF. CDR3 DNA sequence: TGTGCCAGCAGCTTAGACTTCACCGGGGAGCTGTTTTTT.

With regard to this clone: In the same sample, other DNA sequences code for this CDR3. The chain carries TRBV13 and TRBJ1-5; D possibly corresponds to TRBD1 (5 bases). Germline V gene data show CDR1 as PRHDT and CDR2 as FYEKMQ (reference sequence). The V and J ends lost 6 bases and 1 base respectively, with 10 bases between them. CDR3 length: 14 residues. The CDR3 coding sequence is TGTGCCAGCAGTCAGGGATTAAGCAATCAGCCCCAGCATTTT. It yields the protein CASSQGLSNQPQHF. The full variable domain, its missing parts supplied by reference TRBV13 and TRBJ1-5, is AAGVIQSPRHLIKEKRETATLKCYPIPRHDTVYWYQQGPGQDPQFLISFYEKMQSDKGSIPDRFSAQQFSDYHSELNMSSLELGDSALYFCASSQGLSNQPQHFGDGTRLSIL.

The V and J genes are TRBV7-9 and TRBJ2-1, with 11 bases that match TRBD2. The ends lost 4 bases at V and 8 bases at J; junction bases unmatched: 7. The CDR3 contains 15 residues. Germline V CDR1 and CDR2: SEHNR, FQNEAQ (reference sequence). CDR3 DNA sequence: TGTGCCAGCAGCTCGTTAGCGGGAGGGAGGCATGAGCAGTTCTTC. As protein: CASSSLAGGRHEQFF.

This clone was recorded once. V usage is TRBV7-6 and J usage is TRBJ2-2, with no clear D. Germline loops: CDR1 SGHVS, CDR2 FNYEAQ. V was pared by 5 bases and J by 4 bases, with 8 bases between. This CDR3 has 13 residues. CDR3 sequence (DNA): TGTGCCAGCAGCCCGACACCCACCGGGGAGCTGTTTTTT. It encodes CASSPTPTGELFF.

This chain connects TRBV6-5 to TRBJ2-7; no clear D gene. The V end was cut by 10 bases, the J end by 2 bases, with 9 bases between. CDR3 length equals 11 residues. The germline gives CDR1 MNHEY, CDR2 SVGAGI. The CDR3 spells CATGITYEQYF. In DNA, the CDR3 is TGTGCCACTGGGATAACCTACGAGCAGTACTTC.

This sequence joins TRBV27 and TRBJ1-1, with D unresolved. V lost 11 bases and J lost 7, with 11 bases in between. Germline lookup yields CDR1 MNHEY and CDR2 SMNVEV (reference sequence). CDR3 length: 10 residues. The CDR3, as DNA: TGTGCCGCAGGCCCGGGTGAAGCTTTCTTT. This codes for CAAGPGEAFF.

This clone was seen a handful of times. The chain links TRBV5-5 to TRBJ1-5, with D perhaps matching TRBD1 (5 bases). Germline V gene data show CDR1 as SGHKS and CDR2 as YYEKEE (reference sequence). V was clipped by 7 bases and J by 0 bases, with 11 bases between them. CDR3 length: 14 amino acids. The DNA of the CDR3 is TGTGCCAGCGGTGTGGGGGTTAGCAATCAGCCCCAGCATTTT. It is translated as CASGVGVSNQPQHF. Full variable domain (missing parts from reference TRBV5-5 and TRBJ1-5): DAGVTQSPTHLIKTRGQQVTLRCSPISGHKSVSWYQQVLGQGPQFIFQYYEKEERGRGNFPDRFSARQFPNYSSELNVNALLLGDSALYLCASGVGVSNQPQHFGDGTRLSIL.

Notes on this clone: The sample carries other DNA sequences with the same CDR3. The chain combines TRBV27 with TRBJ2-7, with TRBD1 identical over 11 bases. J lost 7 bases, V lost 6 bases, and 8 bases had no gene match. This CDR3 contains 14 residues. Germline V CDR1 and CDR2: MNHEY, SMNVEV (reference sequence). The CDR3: CASRPGQGVGEQYF. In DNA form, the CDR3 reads TGTGCCAGCAGGCCGGGACAGGGGGTTGGAGAGCAGTACTTC.